The 28 T cell receptor beta chains below come from one sample, sequenced in a study of vaccination effects on CD4 cells after COVID-19. The repertoire was sequenced with immunoSEQ multiplex PCR; TCRdb's copy has only in-frame clones and lacks some. The repertoire holds 70,000 to 85,000 clones, over 70% seen once, with around 1.3% in the top ten. Viral peptide pool expansion of antigen-specific CD4+ T cells preceded sequencing in the ViraFEST assay. The culture ran for around ten days before CD4+ T cells were isolated. As their vaccination, participants received two doses of either BNT162b2 or mRNA-1273. No antigen is known for these receptors. The sequenced sample was CD4+ T cells from PBMCs cultured with HCoV-229E spike peptides, obtained after COVID-19 vaccination. These receptors were taken from a human donor who received a COVID-19 vaccine.

J is TRBJ2-2 and V is TRBV9; TRBD1 agrees at 7 bases. The CDR3 runs to 14 residues. The V gene's germline CDR1 is SGDLS and CDR2 YYNGEE. V was clipped by 3 bases and J by 2 bases; unmatched bases: 1. The DNA for the CDR3 is TGTGCCAGCAGCGGACAGGGAAACACCGGGGAGCTGTTTTTT. It is translated as CASSGQGNTGELFF.

This sequence joins TRBV6-5 and TRBJ1-3; D not resolved. CDR3 size: 13 residues. Germline V gene lookup returns CDR1 MNHEY and CDR2 SVGAGI. Trimming cost V 4 bases and J 4 bases, with 8 bases left between them. CDR3 nucleotides: TGTGCCAGCAGTTTTCAAGGGGGAAACACCATATATTTT. This sequence encodes CASSFQGGNTIYF.

The gene calls are TRBV28 and TRBJ1-3, with a tentative D call TRBD1 (5 bases). Germline V CDR1 and CDR2: MDHEN, SYDVKM. This CDR3 region has 16 residues. Trimming shortened V by 5 bases and J by 0 bases, and 14 bases separated the two germline ends. The CDR3 region has the DNA TGTGCCAGCAGTACCCCGGGGCGGAGCTCTGGAAACACCATATATTTT. Protein: CASSTPGRSSGNTIYF.

The V and J genes are TRBV11-3 and TRBJ2-5; D not certain. The germline V and J ends were trimmed by 2 bases and 1 base, with 8 bases remaining between them. Germline V lookup: CDR1 SGHNT, CDR2 YENEEA. CDR3 length: 14 amino acids. The CDR3 region has the DNA TGTGCCAGCAGCTTAAGTCAGATCCAAGAGACCCAGTACTTC. This gives the protein CASSLSQIQETQYF.

The genes are TRBV9 and TRBJ2-3, with 7 bases lining up with TRBD1. V gave up 0 bases and J gave up 1 base; unmatched junction bases: 8. The CDR3 loop spans 17 amino acids. CDR1 SGDLS and CDR2 YYNGEE come from the germline V gene. The CDR3 sequence is CASSVGQQGSGTDTQYF. The CDR3 DNA sequence: TGTGCCAGCAGCGTAGGCCAACAGGGGTCGGGCACAGATACGCAGTATTTT.

This clone showed up just once. The CDR3 spells CASSIPTKNIQYF. CDR3 nucleotides: TGTGCCAGTAGTATACCGACCAAAAACATTCAGTACTTC. The chain links TRBV19 to TRBJ2-4, with D hard to call. There are 13 residues in the CDR3. The V gene lost 2 bases and the J gene lost 2 bases, with 4 bases spanning the gap. Germline-derived CDR1 and CDR2 are LNHDA and SQIVND (reference sequence).

The rearrangement links TRBV7-3 to TRBJ1-1, with D perhaps matching TRBD1 (6 bases). The germline gives CDR1 SGHTA, CDR2 FQGTGA. Trimming removed 3 bases at V and 5 bases at J, with 10 bases between. This CDR3 spans 13 amino acids. CDR3 sequence reads: CASSFNRETEAFF. The CDR3 bases are TGTGCCAGCAGCTTTAACAGGGAAACTGAAGCTTTCTTT.

This clone was seen only once. The genes are TRBV6-1 and TRBJ1-1; 8 bases fit TRBD1. CDR3 size: 16 residues. The germline V gene has CDR1 MNHNS and CDR2 SASEGT. Germline trimming cut 4 bases from V and 4 bases from J; bases unmatched to any gene: 11. The CDR3 loop is CASSAFGRGPLTEAFF. CDR3 bases: TGTGCCAGCAGTGCCTTTGGCAGGGGGCCCCTCACTGAAGCTTTCTTT.

As regards this clone: The same CDR3 also results from other DNA sequences found in this sample. The gene calls are TRBV28 and TRBJ1-4, with D perhaps matching TRBD1 (5 bases). Trimming took off 2 bases at V and 5 bases at J, with 15 bases between the two ends. Germline CDR1 reads MDHEN; CDR2 reads SYDVKM. CDR3 size: 16 residues. CDR3 sequence: CASSLGGPGPNEKLFF. CDR3 DNA: TGTGCCAGCAGTTTAGGAGGACCAGGGCCGAATGAAAAACTGTTTTTT.

This clone has more than one count but fewer than ten. The V and J genes are TRBV24-1 and TRBJ2-1; D might be TRBD1 or TRBD2, each matching 6 bases. Germline CDR1 reads KGHDR; CDR2 reads SFDVKD. V lost 12 bases and J 0 bases, leaving 20 bases between the germline ends. The CDR3 runs 16 residues. The CDR3 DNA reads TGTGCCCCCGACGGGGGCCCACCGTACTCCTACAATGAGCAGTTCTTC. Protein product: CAPDGGPPYSYNEQFF.

J is TRBJ2-2 and V is TRBV12-5; 7 bases are a match to TRBD2. The CDR3 length is 17 residues. Per the germline V gene, CDR1 is LGHNT and CDR2 is FRNRAP. The J segment lost 5 bases and the V segment lost 2 bases, leaving 11 bases of the junction unmatched. The CDR3: CASGLPGGRAITGELFF. CDR3 nucleotide sequence: TGTGCTAGTGGTTTGCCCGGGGGGAGGGCCATTACCGGGGAGCTGTTTTTT.

The gene calls are TRBV7-9 and TRBJ1-6, with D possibly being TRBD1 (6 bases). V shed 2 bases and J shed 8 bases, with 13 bases lying between them. Looked up from germline, CDR1 is SEHNR and CDR2 is FQNEAQ (reference sequence). The CDR3 has 15 residues. The CDR3 sequence: CASSLTPQGDSPLHF. In DNA form, the CDR3 reads TGTGCCAGCAGCTTAACCCCACAGGGAGATTCACCCCTCCACTTT.

J is TRBJ1-1 and V is TRBV18, with a weak D call TRBD1 (5 bases). This CDR3 has 14 amino acids. Germline V gene data show CDR1 as KGHSH and CDR2 as LQKENI. Trimming left V 2 bases short and J 1 base short, with 8 bases between. The CDR3 DNA reads TGTGCCAGCTCACCAGGGACGGGGAACACTGAAGCTTTCTTT. Amino acid sequence: CASSPGTGNTEAFF.

The chain recombines TRBV5-4 with TRBJ1-2; perhaps TRBD1 as D (5 bases). The CDR3 totals 13 residues. V gave up 0 bases and J gave up 2 bases, with 5 bases separating them. Germline loops: CDR1 SGHNT, CDR2 YYREEE (reference sequence). Here the CDR3 reads CASSLGGNYGYTF. The CDR3 coding sequence is TGTGCCAGCAGCTTGGGGGGGAACTATGGCTACACCTTC.

CDR3 amino acids: CASNPGGDTNEQFF. The CDR3 region has the DNA TGTGCCAGTAACCCCGGGGGGGACACTAATGAGCAGTTCTTC. V gene TRBV19 combines with J gene TRBJ2-1; 8 nucleotides align to TRBD2. Germline lookup yields CDR1 LNHDA and CDR2 SQIVND (reference sequence). The trim removed 7 bases at V and 7 bases at J, leaving 9 bases unmatched. The CDR3 covers 14 residues.

CDR3 sequence reads: CASAWSGTGGLNTEAFF. The CDR3, as DNA: TGTGCCAGCGCCTGGAGTGGGACAGGGGGATTGAACACTGAAGCTTTCTTT. The chain links TRBV27 to TRBJ1-1; TRBD1 matches 11 bases. V trimming: 8 bases; J trimming: 0 bases; junction bases outside the gene matches: 11. CDR3 length: 17 residues. In germline, CDR1 is MNHEY, CDR2 SMNVEV (reference sequence).

The rearrangement links TRBV10-1 to TRBJ2-3; unclear D gene. Germline V gene sequence: CDR1 WNHNN, CDR2 SYGVQD (reference sequence). The CDR3 length is 13 residues. The V gene lost 0 bases and the J gene lost 8 bases, with 9 bases spanning the gap. In nucleotides, the CDR3 is TGCGCCAGCAGTGAGTCGAGCCCAGCTACGCAGTATTTT. Translating it yields CASSESSPATQYF.

This clone was seen just once. The rearrangement uses TRBV28 and TRBJ1-2; the D is unclear. Per the germline V gene, CDR1 is MDHEN and CDR2 is SYDVKM. Trimming cost V 6 bases and J 6 bases, with 8 bases left between them. The CDR3 length is 11 residues. CDR3 region: CASSRPNGYTF. CDR3 bases: TGTGCCAGCAGCCGCCCGAATGGCTACACCTTC.

V and J are TRBV7-8 and TRBJ1-5; 7 bases match TRBD1. The germline CDR1 and CDR2 sequences are SGHVS and FQNEAQ. The CDR3 runs to 15 residues. V lost 5 bases and J lost 3; bases outside the gene matches: 7. CDR3 region: CASSRDRVANQPQHF. The DNA for the CDR3 is TGTGCCAGCAGCCGAGACAGGGTGGCCAATCAGCCCCAGCATTTT.

In its sample, this clone was seen a few times. This chain links TRBV7-9 with TRBJ1-2; D unclear. CDR1 and CDR2 (germline): SEHNR, FQNEAQ (reference sequence). Trimming removed 8 bases from V and 0 bases from J, with 10 bases in between. The CDR3 totals 13 residues. The CDR3 sequence is CASQRDANYGYTF. As DNA, the CDR3 is TGTGCCAGCCAAAGAGACGCTAACTATGGCTACACCTTC. Full variable domain (missing parts from reference TRBV7-9 and TRBJ1-2): DTGVSQNPRHKITKRGQNVTFRCDPISEHNRLYWYRQTLGQGPEFLTYFQNEAQLEKSRLLSDRFSAERPKGSFSTLEIQRTEQGDSAMYLCASQRDANYGYTFGSGTRLTVV.

This chain connects TRBV19 to TRBJ2-2; no clear D. CDR3 length equals 12 residues. V dropped 3 bases and J dropped 6 bases, with 5 bases sitting between them. Germline CDR1 LNHDA, CDR2 SQIVND (reference sequence). The CDR3 region is CASSIYPGELFF. The CDR3 bases are TGTGCCAGTAGTATCTACCCCGGGGAGCTGTTTTTT. The full variable domain, rest sourced from reference TRBV19 and TRBJ2-2, is DGGITQSPKYLFRKEGQNVTLSCEQNLNHDAMYWYRQDPGQGLRLIYYSQIVNDFQKGDIAEGYSVSREKKESFPLTVTSAQKNPTAFYLCASSIYPGELFFGEGSRLTVL.

The chain couples TRBV5-6 to TRBJ2-7, with D perhaps TRBD1 or TRBD2 (5 bases each). Germline V gene data show CDR1 as SGHDT and CDR2 as YYEEEE. V was cut by 4 bases and J by 3 bases, with 11 bases left in between. CDR3 size: 13 residues. The CDR3 reads CASSGTTIYEQYV. CDR3 DNA sequence: TGTGCCAGCAGCGGGACGACGATCTACGAGCAGTACGTC.

This clone occurred a few times. This chain joins TRBV5-1 and TRBJ1-2, with D hard to call. Trimming shortened V by 1 base and J by 6 bases, and 13 bases separated the two germline ends. Germline CDR1 SGHRS, CDR2 YFSETQ. This CDR3 has 14 amino acids. CDR3 in DNA: TGCGCCAGCAGCTTGTCGGGGTTGGAAGATGGCTACACCTTC. Translation gives CASSLSGLEDGYTF.

The V and J genes are TRBV6-1 and TRBJ2-2; 8 bases match TRBD1. CDR1 and CDR2 (germline): MNHNS, SASEGT. CDR3 length equals 15 residues. Trimming took 3 bases from V and 3 from J; bases not matched to a gene: 3. The CDR3 sequence is CASSDRTGHTGELFF. The CDR3 region has the DNA TGTGCCAGCAGTGACAGGACAGGGCACACCGGGGAGCTGTTTTTT.

The V gene is TRBV30, the J gene TRBJ1-1; maybe TRBD1 (5 bases). V lost 1 base and J lost 4, with 16 bases in between. CDR3 length: 15 amino acids. Germline assignment: CDR1 GTSNPN and CDR2 SVGIG (reference sequence). The CDR3 sequence is CAWSGGRVFFTEAFF. In DNA, the CDR3 is TGTGCCTGGAGTGGGGGCAGGGTATTTTTCACTGAAGCTTTCTTT.

The chain recombines TRBV5-4 with TRBJ1-2; tentative D call: TRBD1 (5 bases). The CDR3 loop spans 16 amino acids. V lost 0 bases and J lost 8, with 20 bases in between. The V gene's germline CDR1 is SGHNT and CDR2 YYREEE (reference sequence). CDR3 loop: CASSLARGGDLQGYTF. In nucleotides, the CDR3 is TGTGCCAGCAGCTTGGCGCGGGGCGGGGATCTGCAGGGCTACACCTTC. Based on the CDR3 plus reference TRBV5-4 and TRBJ1-2, the full variable domain is ETGVTQSPTHLIKTRGQQVTLRCSSQSGHNTVSWYQQALGQGPQFIFQYYREEENGRGNFPPRFSGLQFPNYSSELNVNALELDDSALYLCASSLARGGDLQGYTFGSGTRLTVV.

This clone was counted only a few times. The J gene is TRBJ1-1, the V gene TRBV6-2 or TRBV6-3; 7 bases match TRBD1. With V trimmed by 0 bases and J by 3 bases, 4 bases remained unmatched. There are 15 residues in the CDR3. Per germline, CDR1 MNHEY and CDR2 SVGEGT. The CDR3 reads CASSYSGQSYTEAFF. The CDR3 coding sequence is TGTGCCAGCAGTTACTCGGGACAGTCTTACACTGAAGCTTTCTTT.

The chain combines TRBV6-5 with TRBJ2-2; 10 positions match TRBD1. CDR3 length equals 15 residues. Germline values: CDR1 MNHEY, CDR2 SVGAGI. Trimming cost V 5 bases and J 5 bases; bases outside gene matches: 5. Written as DNA, the CDR3 is TGTGCCAGCAGTACAGGACAGGGGGTTACCGGGGAGCTGTTTTTT. It translates to CASSTGQGVTGELFF.